The next 32 T cell receptor beta chains were all read from a single sample in a study of technical replicates of blood from four donors. This table comes from immunoSEQ multiplex PCR, and its TCRdb copy is limited to in-frame clones, with some not included. Seen here are roughly 97,000 clones, roughly 96% observed once, and the top ten hold roughly 0.33%. Specimen: T cells isolated from PBMCs. Every receptor here comes from a human donor in good health.

J is TRBJ2-5 and V is TRBV5-1, with 7 bases identical to TRBD1. CDR3 size: 13 residues. The germline V gene has CDR1 SGHRS and CDR2 YFSETQ. V lost 1 base and J lost 3; bases outside the gene matches: 0. The CDR3 sequence: CASSLTGEETQYF. CDR3 coding DNA: TGCGCCAGCAGCTTGACAGGGGAAGAGACCCAGTACTTC.

This chain joins TRBV5-1 and TRBJ2-5; 7 bases agree with TRBD2. Unmatched junction bases numbered 13, after V lost 4 bases and J lost 7 bases. The CDR3 extends over 15 amino acids. The germline gives CDR1 SGHRS, CDR2 YFSETQ. The CDR3 DNA follows: TGCGCCAGCAGCATAAAGGGACTAACAGTGGGGACCCAGTACTTC. This gives the protein CASSIKGLTVGTQYF.

The rearrangement links TRBV6-1 to TRBJ1-2; D gene uncertain. Trimming removed 6 bases at V and 0 bases at J, with 5 bases between. CDR3 length equals 12 residues. Germline loops: CDR1 MNHNS, CDR2 SASEGT. In DNA form, the CDR3 reads TGTGCCAGCAGGGCAACTAACTATGGCTACACCTTC. Its translation is CASRATNYGYTF.

The gene calls are TRBV6-1 and TRBJ1-5; D is unclear. Germline CDR1 MNHNS, CDR2 SASEGT. The CDR3 is 13 residues long. The germline V and J ends were trimmed by 11 bases and 4 bases, with 15 bases remaining between them. CDR3 DNA: TGTGCCCTAAGCGAGACGGGGAATCAGCCCCAGCATTTT. Protein product: CALSETGNQPQHF.

The chain is built from TRBV6-5 and TRBJ1-2; D may be TRBD1 (6 bases). This CDR3 has 13 amino acids. Trimming removed 3 bases at V and 5 bases at J, with 10 bases between. Per the germline V gene, CDR1 is MNHEY and CDR2 is SVGAGI. CDR3 protein: CASSYGTNYGYTF. Written as DNA, the CDR3 is TGTGCCAGCAGTTATGGGACAAATTATGGCTACACCTTC.

V is TRBV7-2 and J is TRBJ1-1; 7 bases are a match to TRBD1. V trimming: 7 bases; J trimming: 3 bases; junction bases outside the gene matches: 8. The germline CDR1 and CDR2 sequences are SGHTA and FQGNSA. The CDR3 length is 14 residues. The CDR3 reads CASTQDRDYTEAFF. CDR3 sequence (DNA): TGTGCCAGCACCCAAGACAGGGATTACACTGAAGCTTTCTTT.

The V call is TRBV28, the J call TRBJ2-7; tentative D call: TRBD2 (6 bases). The germline CDR1 and CDR2 sequences are MDHEN and SYDVKM. CDR3 length equals 15 residues. Trimming took off 6 bases at V and 3 bases at J, with 18 bases between the two ends. Written as DNA, the CDR3 is TGTGCCAGCAGCCCTTGGGGGACTTCCGTCTACGAGCAGTACTTC. Residues: CASSPWGTSVYEQYF. The full variable domain, rest sourced from reference TRBV28 and TRBJ2-7, is DVKVTQSSRYLVKRTGEKVFLECVQDMDHENMFWYRQDPGLGLRLIYFSYDVKMKEKGDIPEGYSVSREKKERFSLILESASTNQTSMYLCASSPWGTSVYEQYFGPGTRLTVT.

The rearrangement links TRBV4-3 to TRBJ2-7, with 12 bases that match TRBD2. The CDR3 totals 19 residues. CDR1 is LGHNA and CDR2 is YSLEER in the germline V gene. J gave up 2 bases and V 0 bases, and 11 bases lay outside the gene matches. CDR3 in amino acids: CASSQDPRASGRVTYEQYF. CDR3 bases: TGCGCCAGCAGCCAAGACCCTAGGGCTAGCGGGAGGGTTACCTACGAGCAGTACTTC.

The rearrangement links TRBV27 to TRBJ2-5; a possible D gene is TRBD2 (5 bases). The CDR3 is 14 residues long. V was shortened by 5 bases and J by 5 bases, with 15 bases between the two germline ends. Germline assignment: CDR1 MNHEY and CDR2 SMNVEV (reference sequence). Here the CDR3 reads CASSGRPSGETQYF. In DNA, the CDR3 is TGTGCCAGCAGTGGAAGACCCTCGGGGGAGACCCAGTACTTC.

This clone was observed once. The V gene is TRBV30, the J gene TRBJ2-2, with a possible D match to TRBD1 (5 bases). Germline V CDR1 and CDR2: GTSNPN, SVGIG (reference sequence). V lost 3 bases, J lost 1 base, and 9 bases lay in between. CDR3 length equals 14 residues. CDR3 region: CAWRAGWNTGELFF. In nucleotides, the CDR3 is TGTGCCTGGAGAGCAGGGTGGAACACCGGGGAGCTGTTTTTT.

The gene calls are TRBV11-2 and TRBJ2-5; 8 bases agree with TRBD1. J gave up 1 base and V 5 bases, and 9 bases lay outside the gene matches. Germline loops: CDR1 SGHAT, CDR2 FQNNGV. This CDR3 region has 16 residues. DNA of the CDR3: TGTGCCAGCAGCCCCGTTACGGACAGGGTCCAAGAGACCCAGTACTTC. Encoded protein: CASSPVTDRVQETQYF.

CDR3: CASSQIAGGTDTQYF. CDR3 DNA sequence: TGCGCCAGCAGCCAAATAGCGGGAGGAACAGATACGCAGTATTTT. The chain carries TRBV4-3 and TRBJ2-3, with 10 bases fitting TRBD2. The CDR3 has 15 amino acids. Unmatched junction bases numbered 2, after V lost 2 bases and J lost 3 bases. Per germline, CDR1 LGHNA and CDR2 YSLEER.

This chain connects TRBV10-1 to TRBJ2-7, with 7 bases identical to TRBD1. The CDR3 covers 14 residues. The V and J ends lost 5 bases and 2 bases, in that order; junction bases with no gene match: 6. In germline, CDR1 is WNHNN, CDR2 SYGVQD (reference sequence). The CDR3, as DNA: TGCGCCAGCAGTAAAGGACAGGTCGCCTACGAGCAGTACTTC. Amino acid sequence: CASSKGQVAYEQYF.

DNA for the CDR3: TGTGCCAGCAGGCTCCCAGGGAACACTGAAGCTTTCTTT. It encodes CASRLPGNTEAFF. The chain combines TRBV7-9 with TRBJ1-1, with D unclear. Germline CDR1 and CDR2: SEHNR and FQNEAQ (reference sequence). The CDR3 loop spans 13 amino acids. The V gene lost 6 bases and the J gene lost 1 base, with 9 bases spanning the gap.

The CDR3 nucleotides read TGCGCCAGCAGCCAATTCGCGGGCCTAAGCACAGATACGCAGTATTTT. This sequence encodes CASSQFAGLSTDTQYF. The chain joins TRBV4-1 to TRBJ2-3, with D possibly matching TRBD2 (5 bases). Per germline, CDR1 MGHRA and CDR2 YSYEKL. Trimming pared 2 bases from V and 0 bases from J, leaving 12 bases between. The CDR3 length is 16 residues.

The chain is built from TRBV6-1 and TRBJ1-1, with D possibly TRBD1 on 5 matching bases. The CDR3 contains 15 residues. V shed 0 bases and J shed 0 bases, with 8 bases lying between them. CDR1 is MNHNS, CDR2 SASEGT, per germline. CDR3 protein: CASSEAYRMNTEAFF. The CDR3 DNA reads TGTGCCAGCAGTGAAGCGTACAGGATGAACACTGAAGCTTTCTTT.

CDR3 loop: CASSPRTSGRTGELFF. In nucleotides, the CDR3 is TGTGCCAGCAGCCCCCGGACTAGCGGGAGGACCGGGGAGCTGTTTTTT. The J gene is TRBJ2-2, the V gene TRBV9; TRBD2 aligns across 14 bases. The trim removed 4 bases at V and 5 bases at J, leaving 4 bases unmatched. Per the germline V gene, CDR1 is SGDLS and CDR2 is YYNGEE. The CDR3 spans 16 residues. Combining the CDR3 with reference TRBV9 and TRBJ2-2 gives the whole variable domain DSGVTQTPKHLITATGQRVTLRCSPRSGDLSVYWYQQSLDQGLQFLIQYYNGEERAKGNILERFSAQQFPDLHSELNLSSLELGDSALYFCASSPRTSGRTGELFFGEGSRLTVL.

V usage is TRBV6-5 and J usage is TRBJ2-5; the match to TRBD2 covers 12 bases. CDR1 MNHEY and CDR2 SVGAGI come from the germline V gene. The length of the CDR3 is 14 residues. J was trimmed by 4 bases and V by 9 bases; bases with no gene match: 6. CDR3 loop: CASNPGLAGETQYF. The CDR3 DNA reads as TGTGCCAGTAACCCGGGACTAGCGGGAGAGACCCAGTACTTC.

The chain has TRBV2 and TRBJ2-5; 8 nucleotides line up with TRBD1. Trimming cost V 1 base and J 14 bases; bases outside gene matches: 9. This CDR3 is 13 amino acids long. The V gene's germline CDR1 is SNHLY and CDR2 FYNNEI. CDR3: CASSEGRGQEVYF. CDR3 bases: TGTGCCAGCAGTGAAGGGAGGGGACAGGAAGTATACTTC.

The J gene is TRBJ2-7, the V gene TRBV27; 9 nucleotides agree with TRBD2. Germline V lookup: CDR1 MNHEY, CDR2 SMNVEV (reference sequence). The trim removed 3 bases at V and 4 bases at J, leaving 19 bases unmatched. The CDR3 runs to 19 residues. The CDR3 nucleotides are TGTGCCAGCAGTTTCAGAAGCCGGGGGACTAGCCGTTTTTTGTACGAGCAGTACTTC. This encodes CASSFRSRGTSRFLYEQYF.

This chain links TRBV2 with TRBJ1-3; no clear D. V was cut by 8 bases and J by 1 base, with 9 bases left in between. The CDR3 has 13 residues. CDR1 is SNHLY, CDR2 FYNNEI, per germline. The CDR3 bases are TGTGCCAGCCATCGGGAATCTGGAAACACCATATATTTT. It specifies CASHRESGNTIYF.

The rearrangement uses TRBV5-1 and TRBJ2-3; 7 bases are a match to TRBD2. Germline CDR1 SGHRS, CDR2 YFSETQ. This CDR3 spans 17 amino acids. The junction had 16 bases not matched to a gene; V was cut back by 6 bases and J by 3 bases. This chain's CDR3 is CASNSPLGAGETDTQYF. CDR3 coding DNA: TGCGCCAGCAACTCCCCCCTCGGGGCGGGAGAGACAGATACGCAGTATTTT.

This chain links TRBV29-1 with TRBJ2-1, with 8 bases identical to TRBD2. V lost 6 bases and J lost 6; bases outside the gene matches: 13. Germline-derived CDR1 and CDR2 are SQVTM and ANQGSEA. The CDR3 sequence is 15 residues long. The CDR3 coding sequence is TGCAGCGTCCTAGGCGCGGGGGGCCGTATCAATGAGCAGTTCTTC. The encoded protein is CSVLGAGGRINEQFF.

The rearrangement uses TRBV5-4 and TRBJ2-5; tentative D call: TRBD1 (6 bases). V lost 1 base and J 4 bases, leaving 8 bases between the germline ends. This CDR3 has 13 amino acids. Germline lookup yields CDR1 SGHNT and CDR2 YYREEE (reference sequence). The CDR3 reads CASSLTGSETQYF. The CDR3 DNA sequence: TGTGCCAGCAGCTTGACAGGGTCAGAGACCCAGTACTTC.

This chain uses TRBV9 with TRBJ2-7; a weak D match, TRBD2 (6 bases). Germline V gene data show CDR1 as SGDLS and CDR2 as YYNGEE. The length of the CDR3 is 14 residues. V was trimmed by 3 bases and J by 5 bases, leaving 15 bases between them. CDR3 sequence reads: CASSASLARDEQYF. As DNA, the CDR3 is TGTGCCAGCAGCGCAAGTCTAGCGAGGGACGAGCAGTACTTC.

The rearrangement links TRBV25-1 to TRBJ2-7; D may be TRBD1 (5 bases). Trimming removed 3 bases at V and 3 bases at J, with 9 bases between. The length of the CDR3 is 13 residues. Germline loops: CDR1 MGHDK, CDR2 SYGVNS. For the CDR3, the DNA is TGTGCCAGCAGTGAGGCAGGGTACTACGAGCAGTACTTC. This gives the protein CASSEAGYYEQYF.

The chain has TRBV28 and TRBJ1-3, with D uncertain. Germline values: CDR1 MDHEN, CDR2 SYDVKM. The ends were cut back, 3 bases at V and 4 bases at J, with 10 bases in the middle. The CDR3 spans 14 residues. The CDR3 spells CASSFRGFGNTIYF. The CDR3 coding sequence is TGTGCCAGCAGTTTTAGAGGGTTCGGAAACACCATATATTTT.

DNA for the CDR3: TGCGCCAGCAGCGGGGGGGTGGTGAACACTGAAGCTTTCTTT. It is translated as CASSGGVVNTEAFF. The chain carries TRBV5-1 and TRBJ1-1, with a possible D match to TRBD1 (5 bases). Germline V gene sequence: CDR1 SGHRS, CDR2 YFSETQ. The CDR3 is 14 residues long. V was pared by 4 bases and J by 0 bases, with 10 bases between.

The chain joins TRBV18 to TRBJ1-2, with TRBD1 identical over 11 bases. V trimming: 3 bases; J trimming: 8 bases; junction bases outside the gene matches: 5. This CDR3 has 14 residues. From germline, CDR1 is KGHSH and CDR2 LQKENI. The CDR3 DNA reads as TGTGCCAGCTCACCGGGACAGGGGGATGAGGGCTACACCTTC. Protein: CASSPGQGDEGYTF.

V usage is TRBV18 and J usage is TRBJ1-2; D is possibly TRBD1 (5 bases). The CDR3 is 14 residues long. The ends were cut back, 0 bases at V and 8 bases at J, with 13 bases in the middle. The germline V gene has CDR1 KGHSH and CDR2 LQKENI. CDR3 protein: CASSPPGRVRGYTF. CDR3 coding DNA: TGTGCCAGCTCACCACCCGGCAGGGTGAGGGGCTACACCTTC.

The chain links TRBV27 to TRBJ2-2, with D unresolved. Trimming removed 3 bases at V and 3 bases at J, with 11 bases between. The germline gives CDR1 MNHEY, CDR2 SMNVEV (reference sequence). The CDR3 has 15 residues. The CDR3 region is CASSFQRLDTGELFF. CDR3 coding DNA: TGTGCCAGCAGTTTTCAGCGTTTGGACACCGGGGAGCTGTTTTTT.

This rearrangement joins TRBV30 to TRBJ2-3; 9 nucleotides line up with TRBD1. The CDR3 consists of 15 residues. Germline values: CDR1 GTSNPN, CDR2 SVGIG (reference sequence). The trim removed 2 bases at V and 3 bases at J, leaving 6 bases unmatched. This CDR3 is CAWSQGQGVTDTQYF. CDR3 bases: TGTGCCTGGAGTCAGGGACAGGGTGTTACAGATACGCAGTATTTT.